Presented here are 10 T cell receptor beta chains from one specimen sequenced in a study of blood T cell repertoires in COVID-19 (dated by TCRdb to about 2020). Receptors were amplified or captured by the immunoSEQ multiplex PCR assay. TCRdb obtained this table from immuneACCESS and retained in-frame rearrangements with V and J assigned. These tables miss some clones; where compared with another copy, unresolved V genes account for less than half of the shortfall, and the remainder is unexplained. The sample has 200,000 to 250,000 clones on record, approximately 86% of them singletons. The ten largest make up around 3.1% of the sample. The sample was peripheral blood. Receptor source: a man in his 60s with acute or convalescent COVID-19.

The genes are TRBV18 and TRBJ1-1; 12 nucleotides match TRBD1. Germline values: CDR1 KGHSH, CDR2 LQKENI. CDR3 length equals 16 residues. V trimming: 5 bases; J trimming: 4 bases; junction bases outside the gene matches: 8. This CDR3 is CASSAGDRGRGTEAFF. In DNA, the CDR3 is TGTGCCAGCTCAGCCGGGGACAGGGGGCGCGGCACTGAAGCTTTCTTT.

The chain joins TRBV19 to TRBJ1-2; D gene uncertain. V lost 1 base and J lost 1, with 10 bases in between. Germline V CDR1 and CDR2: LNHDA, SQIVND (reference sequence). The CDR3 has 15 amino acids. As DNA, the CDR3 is TGTGCCAGTAGTATAGGCCTCGCCGGTAACTATGGCTACACCTTC. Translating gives CASSIGLAGNYGYTF.

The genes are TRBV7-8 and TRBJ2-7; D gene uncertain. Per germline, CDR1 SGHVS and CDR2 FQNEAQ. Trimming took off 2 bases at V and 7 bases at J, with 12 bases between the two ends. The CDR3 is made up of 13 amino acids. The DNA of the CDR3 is TGTGCCAGCAGCTTAAATCCCTTTCGGGAGCAGTACTTC. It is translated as CASSLNPFREQYF.

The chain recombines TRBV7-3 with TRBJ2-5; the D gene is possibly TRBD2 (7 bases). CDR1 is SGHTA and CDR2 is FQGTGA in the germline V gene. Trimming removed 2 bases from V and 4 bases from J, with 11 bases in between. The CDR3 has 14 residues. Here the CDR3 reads CASSLDGGPETQYF. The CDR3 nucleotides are TGTGCCAGCAGCTTAGACGGGGGGCCAGAGACCCAGTACTTC. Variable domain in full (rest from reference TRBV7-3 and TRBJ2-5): GAGVSQTPSNKVTEKGKYVELRCDPISGHTALYWYRQSLGQGPEFLIYFQGTGAADDSGLPNDRFFAVRPEGSVSTLKIQRTERGDSAVYLCASSLDGGPETQYFGPGTRLLVL.

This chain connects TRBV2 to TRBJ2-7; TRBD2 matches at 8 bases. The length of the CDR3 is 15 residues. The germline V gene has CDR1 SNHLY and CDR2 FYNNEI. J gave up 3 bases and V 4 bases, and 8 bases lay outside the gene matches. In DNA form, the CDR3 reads TGTGCCAGCAGTGCGCCCCCAGCGGGGGTCTACGAGCAGTACTTC. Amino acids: CASSAPPAGVYEQYF.

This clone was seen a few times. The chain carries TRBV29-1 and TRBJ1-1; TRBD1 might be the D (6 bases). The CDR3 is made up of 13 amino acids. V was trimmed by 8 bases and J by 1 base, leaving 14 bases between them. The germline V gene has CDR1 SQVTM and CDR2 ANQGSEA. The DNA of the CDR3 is TGCAGCTCGCCCGGGACACAGAACACTGAAGCTTTCTTT. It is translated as CSSPGTQNTEAFF.

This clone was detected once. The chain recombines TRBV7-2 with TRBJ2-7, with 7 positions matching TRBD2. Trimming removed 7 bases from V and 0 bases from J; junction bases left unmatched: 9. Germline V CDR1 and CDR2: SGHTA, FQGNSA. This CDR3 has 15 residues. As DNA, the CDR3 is TGTGCCAGCACCCCGGGGGGTAGGGGCTCCTACGAGCAGTACTTC. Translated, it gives CASTPGGRGSYEQYF.

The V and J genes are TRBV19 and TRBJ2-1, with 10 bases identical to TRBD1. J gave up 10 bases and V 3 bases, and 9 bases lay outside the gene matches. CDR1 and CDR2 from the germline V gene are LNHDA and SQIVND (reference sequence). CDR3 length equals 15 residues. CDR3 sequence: CASSIPDRGSPEQFF. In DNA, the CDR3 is TGTGCCAGTAGTATCCCGGACAGGGGGAGTCCCGAGCAGTTCTTC.

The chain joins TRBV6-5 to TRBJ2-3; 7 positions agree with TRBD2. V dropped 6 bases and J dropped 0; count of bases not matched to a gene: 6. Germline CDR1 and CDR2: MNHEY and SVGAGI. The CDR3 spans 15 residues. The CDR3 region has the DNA TGTGCCAGCAGCCTAAGCGGGGCTAGCACAGATACGCAGTATTTT. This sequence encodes CASSLSGASTDTQYF.

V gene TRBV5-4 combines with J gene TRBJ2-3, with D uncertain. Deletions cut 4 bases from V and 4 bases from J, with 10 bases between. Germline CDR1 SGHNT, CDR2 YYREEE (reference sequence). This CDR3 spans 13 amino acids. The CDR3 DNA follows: TGTGCCAGCAGCGCCCCGGGTGCAGATACGCAGTATTTT. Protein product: CASSAPGADTQYF.